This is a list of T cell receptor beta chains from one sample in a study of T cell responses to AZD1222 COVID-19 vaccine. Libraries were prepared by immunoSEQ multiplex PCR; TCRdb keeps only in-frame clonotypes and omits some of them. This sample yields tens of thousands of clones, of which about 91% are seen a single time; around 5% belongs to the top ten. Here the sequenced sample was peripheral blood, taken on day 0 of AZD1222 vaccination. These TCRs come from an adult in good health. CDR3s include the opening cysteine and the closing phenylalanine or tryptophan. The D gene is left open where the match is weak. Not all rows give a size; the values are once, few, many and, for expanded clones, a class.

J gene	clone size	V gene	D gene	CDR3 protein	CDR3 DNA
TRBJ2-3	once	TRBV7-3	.	CASSSQRTDTQYF	TGTGCCAGCAGCTCTCAGCGGACAGATACGCAGTATTTT
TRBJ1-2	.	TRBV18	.	CASSPRSNYGYTF	TGTGCCAGCTCACCGAGATCTAACTATGGCTACACCTTC
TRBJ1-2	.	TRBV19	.	CASSQGGGTNYGYTF	TGTGCCAGTAGCCAGGGTGGTGGAACTAACTATGGCTACACCTTC
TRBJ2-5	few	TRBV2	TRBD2	CASSGGGRGQTQYF	TGTGCCAGCAGTGGAGGCGGGAGAGGTCAGACCCAGTACTTC
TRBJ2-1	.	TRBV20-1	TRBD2	CSASRGGSSYNEQFF	TGCAGTGCTAGTCGCGGCGGGAGCTCCTACAATGAGCAGTTCTTC
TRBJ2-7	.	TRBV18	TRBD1	CASAPGQYGGQYF	TGTGCCAGCGCTCCGGGACAGTATGGGGGTCAGTACTTC
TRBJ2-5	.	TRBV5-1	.	CASSLGLKVPEETQYF	TGCGCCAGCAGCTTGGGTCTCAAGGTTCCCGAAGAGACCCAGTACTTC
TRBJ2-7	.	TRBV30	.	CAWSVTGEQYF	TGTGCCTGGAGTGTCACGGGCGAGCAGTACTTC
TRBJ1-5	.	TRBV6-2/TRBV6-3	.	CASSYSPRREYQPQHF	TGTGCCAGCAGTTACTCCCCCCGACGGGAATACCAGCCCCAGCATTTT
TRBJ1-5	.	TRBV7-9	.	CASSSGTPFNQPQHF	TGTGCCAGCAGCAGCGGGACACCATTTAATCAGCCCCAGCATTTT
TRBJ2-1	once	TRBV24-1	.	CATSDRLARWGDEQFF	TGTGCCACCAGTGACCGTCTAGCGCGCTGGGGGGATGAGCAGTTCTTC
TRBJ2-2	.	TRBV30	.	CAWTKGQGTGELFF	TGTGCCTGGACCAAGGGGCAGGGCACCGGGGAGCTGTTTTTT
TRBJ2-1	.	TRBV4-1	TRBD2	CASSQRSPHETSGVGDEQFF	TGCGCCAGCAGCCAAAGGTCCCCCCATGAGACTAGCGGGGTAGGAGATGAGCAGTTCTTC
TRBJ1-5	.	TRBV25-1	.	CASSDRGHFQPQHF	TGTGCCAGCAGTGACAGGGGACATTTTCAGCCCCAGCATTTT
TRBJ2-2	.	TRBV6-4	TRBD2	CASSTGLAGDLTGELFF	TGTGCCAGCAGTACAGGACTAGCGGGAGACCTTACCGGGGAGCTGTTTTTT
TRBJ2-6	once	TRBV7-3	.	CASSLSSSGANVLTF	TGTGCCAGCAGCTTATCAAGCTCTGGGGCCAACGTCCTGACTTTC
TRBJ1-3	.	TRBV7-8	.	CASSLLILDWGNTIYF	TGTGCCAGCAGCTTACTTATCTTAGATTGGGGAAACACCATATATTTT
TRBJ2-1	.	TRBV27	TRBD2	CASSRSGRSYNEQFF	TGTGCCAGCAGCCGAAGCGGGAGATCCTACAATGAGCAGTTCTTC
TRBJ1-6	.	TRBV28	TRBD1	CASSSRTGYNSPLHF	TGTGCCAGCAGTTCGCGGACAGGGTATAATTCACCCCTCCACTTT
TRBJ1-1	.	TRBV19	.	CASSISGLRATEAFF	TGTGCCAGTAGTATATCCGGTCTGAGGGCCACTGAAGCTTTCTTT
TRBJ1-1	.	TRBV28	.	CASAVGYREAFF	TGTGCCAGCGCTGTGGGGTACCGTGAAGCTTTCTTT
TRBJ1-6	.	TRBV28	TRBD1	CASSLAGGGSYNSPLHF	TGTGCCAGCAGTTTAGCAGGGGGAGGATCCTATAATTCACCCCTCCACTTT
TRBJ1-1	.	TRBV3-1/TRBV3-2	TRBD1	CASSQRHKGANTEAFF	TGTGCCAGCAGCCAACGTCACAAGGGGGCGAACACTGAAGCTTTCTTT
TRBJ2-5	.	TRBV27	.	CASSLYGAGLGLAQYF	TGTGCCAGCAGTTTATACGGGGCAGGGTTGGGGTTGGCCCAGTACTTC
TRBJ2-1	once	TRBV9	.	CASSVTGSPLGNEQFF	TGTGCCAGCAGCGTAACAGGGAGCCCCCTGGGGAATGAGCAGTTCTTC
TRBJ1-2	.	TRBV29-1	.	CSVEFPARGLRGYTF	TGCAGCGTTGAATTCCCCGCCAGGGGTCTACGTGGCTACACCTTC
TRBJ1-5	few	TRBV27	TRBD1	CASRFTGDYNQPQHF	TGTGCCAGCAGATTCACAGGGGATTACAATCAGCCCCAGCATTTT
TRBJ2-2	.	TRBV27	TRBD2	CATSGLAPTGELFF	TGTGCCACCTCGGGACTAGCGCCCACCGGGGAGCTGTTTTTT
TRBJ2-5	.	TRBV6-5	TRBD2	CASSYSRLAGWQYF	TGTGCCAGCAGTTACTCCCGACTAGCGGGATGGCAGTACTTC
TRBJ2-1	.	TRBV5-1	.	CASTSLARYNEQFF	TGCGCCAGCACATCCCTAGCTAGGTACAATGAGCAGTTCTTC
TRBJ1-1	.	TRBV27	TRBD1	CASSWTGEVTEAFF	TGTGCCAGCAGTTGGACAGGTGAGGTCACTGAAGCTTTCTTT
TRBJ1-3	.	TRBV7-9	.	CASSLLTSNLYGNTIYF	TGTGCCAGCAGCTTACTGACCAGCAACCTCTACGGAAACACCATATATTTT
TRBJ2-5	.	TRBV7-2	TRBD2	CASSARSGRSPAGGTQYF	TGTGCCAGCAGCGCCCGAAGCGGGAGGTCTCCGGCCGGGGGGACCCAGTACTTC
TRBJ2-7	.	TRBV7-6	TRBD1	CASSLGVGQGTYEQYF	TGTGCCAGCAGCTTAGGCGTAGGACAGGGGACTTACGAGCAGTACTTC
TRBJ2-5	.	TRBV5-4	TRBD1	CASSLPGGMETQYF	TGTGCCAGCAGCTTGCCAGGGGGTATGGAGACCCAGTACTTC
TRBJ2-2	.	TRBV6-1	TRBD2	CASSEREGSTGELFF	TGTGCCAGCAGTGAAAGGGAGGGGAGCACCGGGGAGCTGTTTTTT
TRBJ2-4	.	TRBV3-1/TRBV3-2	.	CASSHSHRTPAKNIQYF	TGTGCCAGCAGCCACTCCCACAGGACCCCAGCCAAAAACATTCAGTACTTC
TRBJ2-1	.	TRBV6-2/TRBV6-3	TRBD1	CASSYSMFRGQGEQFF	TGTGCCAGCAGTTACTCCATGTTCAGGGGACAGGGTGAGCAGTTCTTC
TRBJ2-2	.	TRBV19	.	CASIAGTSNTGELFF	TGTGCCAGTATCGCCGGGACTTCGAACACCGGGGAGCTGTTTTTT
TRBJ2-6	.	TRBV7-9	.	CASSLPTSGANVLTF	TGTGCCAGCAGCTTGCCGACCTCTGGGGCCAACGTCCTGACTTTC
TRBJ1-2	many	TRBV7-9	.	CASSLAGRREYGYTF	TGTGCCAGCAGCTTAGCGGGCAGGAGGGAGTATGGCTACACCTTC
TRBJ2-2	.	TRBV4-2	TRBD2	CASSDPSGRVGELFF	TGTGCCAGCAGCGACCCTAGCGGGAGGGTCGGGGAGCTGTTTTTT
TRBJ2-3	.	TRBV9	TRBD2	CASSPRLAGGTDTQYF	TGTGCCAGCAGCCCCCGACTAGCGGGAGGAACAGATACGCAGTATTTT
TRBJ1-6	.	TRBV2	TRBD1	CASSGDSRNSPLHF	TGTGCCAGCAGTGGGGACAGCCGTAATTCACCCCTCCACTTT
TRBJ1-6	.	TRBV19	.	CASSTTGLGSPLHF	TGTGCCAGTAGTACCACAGGGTTAGGGTCACCCCTCCACTTT
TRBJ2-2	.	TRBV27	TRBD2	CASSFLLAGAPGELFF	TGTGCCAGCAGTTTTTTGCTAGCGGGAGCTCCCGGGGAGCTGTTTTTT
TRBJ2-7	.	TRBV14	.	CASSPTQWEQYF	TGTGCCAGCAGCCCTACACAATGGGAGCAGTACTTC
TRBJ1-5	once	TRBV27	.	CASSLWGSDQPQHF	TGTGCCAGCAGTTTGTGGGGGTCTGACCAGCCCCAGCATTTT
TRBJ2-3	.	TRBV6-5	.	CASSEGSDTQYF	TGTGCCAGCTCCGAAGGCTCAGATACGCAGTATTTT
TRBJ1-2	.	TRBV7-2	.	CASTDPGYGYTF	TGTGCCAGCACCGACCCCGGCTATGGCTACACCTTC
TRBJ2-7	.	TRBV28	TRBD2	CASRGVLRDYSYEQYF	TGTGCCAGCAGGGGGGTTTTGCGGGACTATTCCTACGAGCAGTACTTC
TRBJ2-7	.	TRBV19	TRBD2	CASSIGGGSPYEQYF	TGTGCCAGTAGTATTGGCGGGGGATCGCCGTACGAGCAGTACTTC
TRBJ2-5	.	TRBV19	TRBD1	CASSILDRVGETQYF	TGTGCCAGTAGTATCCTGGACAGGGTTGGGGAGACCCAGTACTTC
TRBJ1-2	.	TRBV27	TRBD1	CASSPIGTGGYGYTF	TGTGCCAGCAGTCCCATCGGGACAGGGGGCTATGGCTACACCTTC
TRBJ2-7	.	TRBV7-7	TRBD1	CASSLLGTGGSEQYF	TGTGCTAGCAGCTTACTCGGGACAGGGGGGTCCGAGCAGTACTTC
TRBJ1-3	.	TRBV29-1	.	CSVEQGFGTIYF	TGCAGCGTTGAACAGGGATTCGGCACCATATATTTT
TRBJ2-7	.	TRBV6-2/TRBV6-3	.	CASSSPEGYEQYF	TGTGCCAGCAGTTCCCCAGAGGGGTACGAGCAGTACTTC
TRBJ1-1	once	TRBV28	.	CASKGVFRTEAFF	TGTGCCAGCAAGGGGGTTTTCCGCACTGAAGCTTTCTTT
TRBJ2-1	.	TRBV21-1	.	CASSPTPRLAGETQNYNEQFF	TGTGCCAGCAGCCCCACCCCTCGACTAGCGGGAGAAACCCAAAATTACAATGAGCAGTTCTTC